These 24 T cell receptor beta chains originate from one sample sequenced in a study of CD8 T cells in ankylosing spondylitis. TCRdb re-called the 5' RACE reads through MiXCR, storing one row per CDR3 protein. The data contain 85,000 to 100,000 distinct CDR3 sequences, about 8.1% of them singletons. Sequencing was performed on blood, either unsorted or a sorted T cell fraction (not recorded which). Receptors originate from a male donor with ankylosing spondylitis or in good health (not recorded which).

This clonotype was observed a few times. This may arise from a read error, as a much more abundant clone is one base away. The DNA for the CDR3 is TGTGCCAGCAGTTGCCCCGGGACAGGGGACACTGAAGCTTTCTTT. It is translated as CASSCPGTGDTEAFF. J is TRBJ1-1 and V is TRBV6-5; 10 nucleotides match TRBD1. This CDR3 is 15 amino acids long. Germline V lookup: CDR1 MNHEY, CDR2 SVGAGI. V gave up 4 bases and J gave up 3 bases; unmatched junction bases: 5.

A few counts support this clonotype. The CDR3 DNA is TGTGCCAGCAAACCGGGACAGGCCGGGCATGGCTACACCTTC. Translated: CASKPGQAGHGYTF. The rearrangement uses TRBV7-2 and TRBJ1-2; 8 nucleotides match TRBD1. The CDR3 runs to 14 residues. Losses at the gene ends were 7 bases for V and 6 bases for J; bases not matched to a gene: 10. CDR1 SGHTA and CDR2 FQGNSA come from the germline V gene.

The genes are TRBV5-5 and TRBJ1-2; no clear D. Germline CDR1 reads SGHKS; CDR2 reads YYEKEE (reference sequence). V lost 0 bases to trimming and J lost 2 bases, with 8 bases between them. This CDR3 region has 14 residues. CDR3 region: CASSLAVQNYGYTF. The CDR3 DNA is TGTGCCAGCAGCTTGGCGGTGCAGAACTATGGCTACACCTTC.

There are many counts of this clonotype. The chain employs TRBV28 and TRBJ1-2; 7 positions agree with TRBD1. The V gene end was trimmed by 4 bases and the J gene end by 2 bases; junction bases not matched to a gene: 7. Germline-derived CDR1 and CDR2 are MDHEN and SYDVKM. The CDR3 extends over 15 amino acids. CDR3: CASSSPMTGNYGYTF. Here the CDR3 DNA reads TGTGCCAGCAGTTCCCCTATGACAGGGAACTATGGCTACACCTTC.

This clonotype was recorded at least ten times. This rearrangement joins TRBV7-3 to TRBJ2-7; TRBD2 is a possible D gene (5 bases). Germline V gene lookup returns CDR1 SGHTA and CDR2 FQGTGA. Trimming took off 7 bases at V and 4 bases at J, with 20 bases between the two ends. CDR3 size: 15 residues. CDR3: CASTQGSGPQYEQYF. Written as DNA, the CDR3 is TGTGCCAGCACCCAAGGCAGCGGCCCGCAATACGAGCAGTACTTC.

This clonotype occurred many times. The chain is built from TRBV5-4 and TRBJ1-3; D gene ambiguous. CDR3 length: 14 residues. V lost 0 bases and J lost 0, with 4 bases in between. Germline values: CDR1 SGHNT, CDR2 YYREEE (reference sequence). CDR3 loop: CASSLGNSGNTIYF. For the CDR3, the DNA is TGTGCCAGCAGCTTGGGGAACTCTGGAAACACCATATATTTT. The full variable domain, with the rest looked up from reference TRBV5-4 and TRBJ1-3, is ETGVTQSPTHLIKTRGQQVTLRCSSQSGHNTVSWYQQALGQGPQFIFQYYREEENGRGNFPPRFSGLQFPNYSSELNVNALELDDSALYLCASSLGNSGNTIYFGEGSWLTVV.

This clonotype was found many times. This chain uses TRBV24-1 with TRBJ2-1; no clear D gene. Trimming left V 0 bases short and J 7 bases short, with 15 bases between. The CDR3 length is 16 residues. The germline gives CDR1 KGHDR, CDR2 SFDVKD. The CDR3 DNA reads as TGTGCCACCAGTGATTTGGACGGAGCCCCCTCTAATGAGCAGTTCTTC. It encodes CATSDLDGAPSNEQFF.

This clonotype was counted many times. V and J are TRBV7-8 and TRBJ2-3; 8 bases match TRBD2. Germline V lookup: CDR1 SGHVS, CDR2 FQNEAQ. The CDR3 spans 15 residues. V lost 7 bases, J lost 3 bases, and 9 bases stayed unmatched. The CDR3, as DNA: TGTGCCAGCATCCAAGAGCGGGGGCCTACAGATACGCAGTATTTT. This sequence encodes CASIQERGPTDTQYF.

Ten or more counts support this clonotype. The rearrangement uses TRBV12-3 or TRBV12-4 and TRBJ1-5, with D tentatively TRBD1 (6 bases). This CDR3 has 13 residues. V shed 5 bases and J shed 6 bases, with 11 bases lying between them. The CDR3 DNA follows: TGTGCCAGCAGTCTACAGGGTTTTCAGCCCCAGCATTTT. Protein sequence: CASSLQGFQPQHF.

This clonotype was recorded at least ten times. This chain uses TRBV12-2 with TRBJ2-3; the D segment call TRBD2 is taken from the table without a DNA check. TRBV12-2 is a documented pseudogene. The CDR3 runs 15 residues. CDR3 residues: CASRLARGETDTQYF. The CDR3 bases are TGTGCAAGTCGCTTAGCGCGCGGGGAAACAGATACGCAGTATTTT.

At least ten counts were recorded for this clonotype. This CDR3 reads CASSYRGETQYF. The CDR3 region has the DNA TGTGCCAGCAGTTACAGGGGTGAGACCCAGTACTTC. V usage is TRBV6-6 and J usage is TRBJ2-5; possibly TRBD1 for D (5 bases). The CDR3 totals 12 residues. Germline loops: CDR1 MNHNY, CDR2 SVGAGI (reference sequence). The germline V and J ends were trimmed by 2 bases and 5 bases, with 6 bases remaining between them.

V gene TRBV3-1 combines with J gene TRBJ1-4, with 9 positions matching TRBD1. V lost 2 bases to trimming and J lost 8 bases; unmatched junction nucleotides: 3. CDR1 is LGHDT and CDR2 is YNNKEL in the germline V gene (reference sequence). The CDR3 extends over 14 amino acids. This chain's CDR3 is CASSQRQGGEKLFF. The CDR3 region has the DNA TGTGCCAGCAGCCAAAGACAGGGGGGAGAAAAACTGTTTTTT.

The chain has TRBV11-2 and TRBJ2-5; 9 nucleotides agree with TRBD2. The J segment lost 1 base and the V segment lost 4 bases, leaving 13 bases of the junction unmatched. Per germline, CDR1 SGHAT and CDR2 FQNNGV. The CDR3 is 18 residues long. CDR3 in amino acids: CASSSSPFLAGTQETQYF. DNA for the CDR3: TGTGCCAGCAGCTCTTCCCCTTTTCTAGCGGGGACCCAAGAGACCCAGTACTTC.

This clonotype was picked up many times. The chain joins TRBV7-3 to TRBJ2-3; D may be TRBD1 (5 bases). Trimming pared 3 bases from V and 3 bases from J, leaving 10 bases between. CDR1 and CDR2 from the germline V gene are SGHTA and FQGTGA. The CDR3 covers 14 residues. DNA for the CDR3: TGTGCCAGCAGCTTCGGGCAGGGAACAGATACGCAGTATTTT. This encodes CASSFGQGTDTQYF. The full variable domain, completed using reference TRBV7-3 and TRBJ2-3, is GAGVSQTPSNKVTEKGKYVELRCDPISGHTALYWYRQSLGQGPEFLIYFQGTGAADDSGLPNDRFFAVRPEGSVSTLKIQRTERGDSAVYLCASSFGQGTDTQYFGPGTRLTVL.

The CDR3, as DNA: TGTGCCAGCAGTTTAAAAGGACTAGCGGGGGGGCTGGTCGGGTTGCATGAGCAGTTCTTC. Translating gives CASSLKGLAGGLVGLHEQFF. V is TRBV28 and J is TRBJ2-1, with 15 bases matching TRBD2. CDR3 length equals 20 residues. CDR1 MDHEN and CDR2 SYDVKM come from the germline V gene. Losses at the gene ends were 2 bases for V and 8 bases for J; bases not matched to a gene: 16.

In this sample, this clonotype turned up many times. This sequence joins TRBV6-4 and TRBJ2-3; D is ambiguous. Germline V CDR1 and CDR2: MRHNA, SNTAGT. The V end was cut by 7 bases, the J end by 0 bases, with 11 bases between. The CDR3 is made up of 14 amino acids. The CDR3 protein is CASNHGGSTDTQYF. In DNA, the CDR3 is TGTGCCAGCAACCACGGTGGAAGCACAGATACGCAGTATTTT.

This clonotype came up many times. V is TRBV6-1 and J is TRBJ1-2; 7 nucleotides match TRBD1. The CDR3 consists of 13 residues. Germline V gene lookup returns CDR1 MNHNS and CDR2 SASEGT. The junction had 4 bases not matched to a gene; V was cut back by 5 bases and J by 4 bases. CDR3 protein: CASSTGTAYGYTF. In nucleotides, the CDR3 is TGTGCCAGCAGTACCGGGACAGCCTATGGCTACACCTTC.

In its sample, this clonotype was seen many times. This chain uses TRBV5-1 with TRBJ2-1, with 12 bases lining up with TRBD2. Germline lookup yields CDR1 SGHRS and CDR2 YFSETQ. The V gene end was trimmed by 1 base and the J gene end by 9 bases; junction bases not matched to a gene: 14. The CDR3 is 18 residues long. The CDR3 protein is CASSLTGLPSGGALEQFF. The CDR3 region has the DNA TGCGCCAGCAGCTTGACGGGGCTTCCTAGCGGGGGGGCTCTTGAGCAGTTCTTC.

Of note for this clonotype: This may arise from a read error, as a much more abundant clone is one base away. This chain links TRBV20-1 with TRBJ2-1; no clear D. The germline CDR1 and CDR2 sequences are DFQATT and SNEGSKA (reference sequence). Trimming removed 4 bases at V and 12 bases at J, with 16 bases between. The CDR3 runs 12 residues. The CDR3 is CSATTPVDGQFF. Here the CDR3 DNA reads TGCAGTGCTACGACACCGGTCGATGGGCAGTTCTTC.

This clonotype was counted ten times or more. The chain links TRBV7-2 to TRBJ2-7, with 11 bases aligning to TRBD2. The length of the CDR3 is 15 residues. Trimming cost V 2 bases and J 3 bases; bases outside gene matches: 3. Per germline, CDR1 SGHTA and CDR2 FQGNSA. CDR3 sequence: CASSLTSGGLYEQYF. The DNA for the CDR3 is TGTGCCAGCAGCTTAACTAGCGGGGGACTCTACGAGCAGTACTTC.

In its sample, this clonotype was seen a few times. This sequence joins TRBV5-6 and TRBJ1-5, with no clear D. Trimming took off 2 bases at V and 6 bases at J, with 12 bases between the two ends. CDR1 and CDR2 from the germline V gene are SGHDT and YYEEEE. The CDR3 contains 14 residues. The CDR3, as DNA: TGTGCCAGCAGCTTTAAGAGGGAGCCTCAGCCCCAGCATTTT. It yields the protein CASSFKREPQPQHF.

This clonotype was counted ten times or more. The rearrangement uses TRBV6-5 and TRBJ1-1; 7 bases are shared with TRBD1. The ends lost 0 bases at V and 1 base at J; junction bases unmatched: 2. The CDR3 spans 15 residues. Germline V gene data show CDR1 as MNHEY and CDR2 as SVGAGI. The chain's CDR3 is CASSYSNRGNTEAFF. The CDR3 DNA reads TGTGCCAGCAGTTACTCGAACAGGGGGAACACTGAAGCTTTCTTT.

J is TRBJ1-1 and V is TRBV4-1; D is possibly TRBD1 (5 bases). The CDR3 length is 17 residues. The germline gives CDR1 MGHRA, CDR2 YSYEKL. V was shortened by 2 bases and J by 4 bases, with 20 bases between the two germline ends. The CDR3: CASSQPVRGTGGTEAFF. The CDR3 DNA is TGCGCCAGCAGCCAACCGGTCCGGGGTACCGGGGGCACTGAAGCTTTCTTT.

This clonotype was detected ten times or more. The rearrangement joins TRBV5-1 to TRBJ2-5; perhaps TRBD2 as D (5 bases). The V gene lost 1 base and the J gene lost 1 base, with 8 bases spanning the gap. This CDR3 spans 14 amino acids. CDR1 is SGHRS and CDR2 is YFSETQ in the germline V gene. CDR3 protein: CASSLRGSQETQYF. The CDR3 coding sequence is TGCGCCAGCAGCTTGCGGGGATCCCAAGAGACCCAGTACTTC.